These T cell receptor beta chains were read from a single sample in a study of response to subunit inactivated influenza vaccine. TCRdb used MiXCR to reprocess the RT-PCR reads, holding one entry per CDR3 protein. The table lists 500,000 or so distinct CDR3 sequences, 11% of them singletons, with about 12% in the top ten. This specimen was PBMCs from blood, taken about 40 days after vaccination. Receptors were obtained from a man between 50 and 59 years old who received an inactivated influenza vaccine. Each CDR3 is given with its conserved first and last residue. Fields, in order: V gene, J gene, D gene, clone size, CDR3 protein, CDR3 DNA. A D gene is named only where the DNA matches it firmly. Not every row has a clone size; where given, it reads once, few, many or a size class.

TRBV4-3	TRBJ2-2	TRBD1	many	CASSPTGGAWTGELFF	TGCGCCAGCAGCCCCACAGGGGGCGCGTGGACCGGGGAGCTGTTTTTT
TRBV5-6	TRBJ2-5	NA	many	CASSTRRDRETQYF	TGTGCCAGCAGCACTCGGCGGGACCGAGAGACCCAGTACTTC
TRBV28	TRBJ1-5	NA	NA	CASSGGPVTPQHF	TGTGCCAGCAGTGGCGGACCGGTAACTCCCCAGCATTTT
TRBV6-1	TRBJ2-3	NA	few	CASSGQDLRDTQYF	TGTGCCAGCAGTGGACAGGACCTTCGAGATACGCAGTATTTT
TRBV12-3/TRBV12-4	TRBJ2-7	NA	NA	CASSLSSLGEQYF	TGTGCCAGCAGTTTAAGCTCCCTCGGGGAGCAGTACTTC
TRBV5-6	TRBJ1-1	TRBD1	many	CASSKGQLMNTEAFF	TGTGCCAGCAGCAAGGGACAGCTTATGAACACTGAAGCTTTCTTT
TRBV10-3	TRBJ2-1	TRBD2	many	CAISEPRTSGNNEQFF	TGTGCCATCAGTGAGCCAAGGACTAGCGGTAACAATGAGCAGTTCTTC
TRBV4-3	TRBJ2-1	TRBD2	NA	CASSQDRLAEQFF	TGCGCCAGCAGCCAAGACAGACTAGCGGAGCAGTTCTTC
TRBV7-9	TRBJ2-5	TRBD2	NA	CASSRRTSGGPVTQYF	TGTGCCAGCAGTCGCCGGACTAGCGGGGGACCGGTGACCCAGTACTTC
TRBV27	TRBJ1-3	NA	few	CASSLYDSYSGNTIYF	TGTGCCAGCAGTTTATATGACTCGTACTCTGGAAACACCATATATTTT
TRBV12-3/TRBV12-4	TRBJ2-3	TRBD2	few	CASSPSGGATDTQYF	TGTGCCAGCAGTCCTAGCGGGGGGGCCACAGATACGCAGTATTTT
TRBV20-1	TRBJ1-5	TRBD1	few	CSARGNRGGNQPQHF	TGCAGTGCTCGAGGAAACAGGGGAGGCAATCAGCCCCAGCATTTT
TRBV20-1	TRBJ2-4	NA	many	CSARPQAEKNIQYF	TGCAGTGCTAGACCCCAAGCGGAAAAAAACATTCAGTACTTC
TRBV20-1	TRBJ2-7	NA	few	CSASPRGSLGEQYF	TGCAGTGCTAGCCCCAGGGGCTCATTGGGAGAGCAGTACTTC
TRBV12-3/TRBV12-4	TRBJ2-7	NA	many	CASSRRTGLSYEQYF	TGTGCCAGCAGTCGCAGGACCGGTCTGTCCTACGAGCAGTACTTC
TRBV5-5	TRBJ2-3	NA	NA	CASSLAWGHGTDTQYF	TGTGCCAGCAGCTTGGCCTGGGGACATGGCACAGATACGCAGTATTTT
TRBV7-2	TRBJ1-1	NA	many	CASSSTGIEAFF	TGTGCCAGCAGCTCGACAGGTATTGAAGCTTTCTTT
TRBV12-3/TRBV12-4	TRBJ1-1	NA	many	CASSSLLDTGRGTEAFF	TGTGCCAGCAGTTCACTCCTGGATACTGGGCGGGGCACTGAAGCTTTCTTT
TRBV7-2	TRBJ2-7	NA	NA	CASSLVLSFSYEQYF	TGTGCCAGCAGCTTAGTCTTGAGTTTTTCCTACGAGCAGTACTTC
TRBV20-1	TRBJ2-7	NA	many	CSARDLTQEYEQYF	TGCAGTGCTCGGGACTTAACCCAGGAATACGAGCAGTACTTC
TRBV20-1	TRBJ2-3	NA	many	CSARDLGLSTDTQYF	TGCAGTGCTAGAGATCTAGGGCTTAGCACAGATACGCAGTATTTT
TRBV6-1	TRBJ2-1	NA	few	CASSERSVEQFF	TGTGCCAGCAGTGAAAGATCGGTTGAGCAGTTCTTC
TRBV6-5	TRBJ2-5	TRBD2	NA	CASSSTGTSVGETQYF	TGTGCCAGCAGTTCGACTGGGACTAGCGTGGGGGAGACCCAGTACTTC
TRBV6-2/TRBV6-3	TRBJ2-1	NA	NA	CASSYSDRLQFF	TGTGCCAGCAGTTACTCGGATAGATTACAGTTCTTC
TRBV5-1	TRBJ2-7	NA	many	CASSKRDSPLYEQYF	TGCGCCAGCAGCAAGCGGGACAGTCCCCTCTACGAGCAGTACTTC
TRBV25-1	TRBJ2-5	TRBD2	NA	CASSDHLLTSAWETQYF	TGTGCCAGCAGTGACCACCTTCTGACTAGCGCTTGGGAGACCCAGTACTTC
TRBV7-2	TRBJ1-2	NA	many	CASSYPGEAALYGYTF	TGTGCCAGCAGCTACCCGGGGGAGGCAGCGCTCTATGGCTACACCTTC
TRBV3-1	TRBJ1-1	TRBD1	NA	CASSHPGQGNTEAFF	TGTGCCAGCAGCCATCCCGGACAGGGTAACACTGAAGCTTTCTTT